A single sample is the source of the 10 T cell receptor beta chains below, sequenced in a study of CD8 T cells in Susac syndrome. Reverse transcription of 0.5 to 1 ug RNA was performed with random hexamers. TCRdb re-derived calls from the immunoSEQ multiplex PCR reads in MiXCR, one entry per CDR3 protein. The sample includes roughly 180,000 distinct CDR3 sequences, just under 95% of them seen just once. The sequencing sample was made of CD4+ T cells from PBMCs. The source is a human donor with Susac syndrome.

The V and J genes are TRBV20-1 and TRBJ2-5; the D gene could be TRBD1 or TRBD2 (5 bases each). CDR3 length equals 13 residues. Germline V gene data show CDR1 as DFQATT and CDR2 as SNEGSKA (reference sequence). V gave up 7 bases and J gave up 5 bases, with 17 bases separating them. CDR3 DNA sequence: TGCAGTGTTCCGGGGCCGAGTGATGAGACCCAGTACTTC. Its translation: CSVPGPSDETQYF.

The chain couples TRBV6-1 to TRBJ1-1, with no clear D. The CDR3 spans 15 residues. Germline V gene lookup returns CDR1 MNHNS and CDR2 SASEGT. V was cut by 1 base and J by 3 bases, with 12 bases left in between. The CDR3 region has the DNA TGTGCCAGCAGTGAAGGCCCGGTGAGGTACACTGAAGCTTTCTTT. This gives the protein CASSEGPVRYTEAFF.

The chain employs TRBV30 and TRBJ1-1, with 10 bases that match TRBD1. The CDR3 is 16 amino acids. The germline gives CDR1 GTSNPN, CDR2 SVGIG (reference sequence). Losses at the gene ends were 1 base for V and 4 bases for J; bases not matched to a gene: 9. The CDR3 protein is CAWSADRGPFVTEAFF. CDR3 sequence (DNA): TGTGCCTGGAGTGCAGACAGGGGGCCTTTCGTCACTGAAGCTTTCTTT.

For the CDR3, the DNA is TGTGCCAGCTCACTAGCCGGGACAGGGTACGATGGCTACACCTTC. It is translated as CASSLAGTGYDGYTF. The gene calls are TRBV18 and TRBJ1-2; 9 bases agree with TRBD1. Trimming took 4 bases from V and 6 from J; bases not matched to a gene: 9. The CDR3 is 15 residues long. From germline, CDR1 is KGHSH and CDR2 LQKENI.

J is TRBJ2-3 and V is TRBV28; D might be TRBD2 (6 bases). The CDR3 runs to 15 residues. V lost 3 bases to trimming and J lost 2 bases, with 12 bases between them. The germline V gene encodes CDR1 MDHEN and CDR2 SYDVKM. As DNA, the CDR3 is TGTGCCAGCAGTTTTGGCGGGGCAGACACAGATACGCAGTATTTT. This gives the protein CASSFGGADTDTQYF.

V is TRBV20-1 and J is TRBJ1-6, with a tentative D call TRBD1 (6 bases). There are 16 residues in the CDR3. Germline values: CDR1 DFQATT, CDR2 SNEGSKA (reference sequence). Trimming removed 0 bases from V and 6 bases from J, with 15 bases in between. The CDR3 reads CSARDQEQGLNSPLHF. DNA of the CDR3: TGCAGTGCTAGAGATCAGGAACAGGGCCTTAATTCACCCCTCCACTTT.

In its sample, this clonotype was seen a few times. This chain joins TRBV7-2 and TRBJ2-1, with 10 bases matching TRBD1. V shed 5 bases, J shed 3 bases, and the junction held 4 bases outside the gene matches. This CDR3 is built from 15 residues. Germline V gene lookup returns CDR1 SGHTA and CDR2 FQGNSA. DNA of the CDR3: TGTGCCAGCAGCCCGGGACAGGGGTTCTACAATGAGCAGTTCTTC. Amino acid sequence: CASSPGQGFYNEQFF.

This chain uses TRBV30 with TRBJ1-1; D is uncertain. V lost 1 base and J 0 bases, leaving 15 bases between the germline ends. From germline, CDR1 is GTSNPN and CDR2 SVGIG (reference sequence). The CDR3 contains 16 residues. This chain's CDR3 is CAWSDQLPIMNTEAFF. As DNA, the CDR3 is TGTGCCTGGAGTGACCAGTTACCGATAATGAACACTGAAGCTTTCTTT. The full variable domain, in which reference TRBV30 and TRBJ1-1 provide the parts outside the CDR3, is SQTIHQWPATLVQPVGSPLSLECTVEGTSNPNLYWYRQAAGRGLQLLFYSVGIGQISSEVPQNLSASRPQDRQFILSSKKLLLSDSGFYLCAWSDQLPIMNTEAFFGQGTRLTVV.

The rearrangement joins TRBV15 to TRBJ2-7; D possibly corresponds to TRBD2 (7 bases). This CDR3 contains 16 residues. Per germline, CDR1 LNHNV and CDR2 YYDKDF (reference sequence). The germline V and J ends were trimmed by 1 base and 6 bases, with 19 bases remaining between them. CDR3: CATSRVGGASSLEQYF. The DNA for the CDR3 is TGTGCCACCAGCAGAGTGGGGGGGGCGTCATCCCTCGAGCAGTACTTC.

This chain connects TRBV5-1 to TRBJ2-1; D ambiguous. This CDR3 has 13 amino acids. The V and J ends lost 0 bases and 6 bases respectively, with 7 bases between them. Germline CDR1 and CDR2: SGHRS and YFSETQ. The CDR3 region is CASSLDSFNEQFF. CDR3 in DNA: TGCGCCAGCAGCTTGGACTCTTTCAATGAGCAGTTCTTC.